The text below deals with one T cell receptor beta chain. The clone's antigen remains unknown. No base qualities exist here, and no much larger clone lies one base off it. Genomic DNA was isolated from the sorted cells so that the TCRbeta CDR3 region could be sequenced. The immunoSEQ Assay was used to sequence the TCRbeta CDR3 regions. TCRdb retrieved this table from immuneACCESS and kept in-frame rearrangements only. Not all clones are present; in checked studies, unresolved V genes account for under half, and no reason is known for the remainder. For this sample the table gives 60,000 to 80,000 clones, of which around 81% were detected only once. 5.5% to 6% of the sample goes to the ten largest clones. The germline V gene sets CDR1 to SGHTA and CDR2 to FQGNSA. Measured from the cysteine to the phenylalanine, the CDR3 is 10 residues long. The only DNA kept is the CDR3, 30 bases in frame from the first base. The V end loses 8 bases and the J end loses 3 bases, and a stretch of 5 bases separates them.

Patients with a history of autoimmune disease or receiving systemic immunosuppression were excluded from the trial. In every dose cohort, peripheral blood was drawn for TCR sequencing at baseline, cycle 4 day 1, and cycle 7 day 1. The samples were drawn from a first-in-human, open-label, multicenter phase I dose-escalation trial of ivuxolimab. Adults with locally advanced or metastatic melanoma, renal cell carcinoma, hepatocellular carcinoma or head and neck squamous cell carcinoma were enrolled in the trial. Before TCR sequencing, CD4+ T cells and CD8+ T cells were sorted from peripheral blood as separate populations. The data derive from a study of OX40 agonist ivuxolimab in advanced cancers. Regarding the study in general: Ivuxolimab was an agonistic, fully human IgG2 monoclonal antibody directed against OX40 (CD134), a costimulatory receptor. Intravenous ivuxolimab was administered to patients every 2 weeks at six dose levels: 0.01, 0.1, 0.3, 1.5, 3 and 10 mg/kg. Among the 52 dose-escalation patients, about 19 had hepatocellular carcinoma, approximately 15 melanoma, 9 renal cell carcinoma and 9 head and neck cancer. In the dose-escalation cohort, around four fifths of patients were male, and the mean age was roughly 60 years with a range of roughly 20 to 85. Patients were allowed to have had prior anti-PD-1, anti-PD-L1 or anti-CTLA-4 therapy, and 40% of the dose-escalation patients had been treated with checkpoint inhibitors. Partial responses were achieved by three dose-escalation patients, of whom one had hepatocellular carcinoma and two had cutaneous melanoma. The purpose of peripheral TCRbeta sequencing was to test whether ivuxolimab changed TCR sequence diversity and led to clonal T-cell expansion. The monotherapy dose-escalation portion (N ≈ 55 patients) of the phase I ivuxolimab trial is reported in the paper. Results the study describes overall, beyond this receptor: Clonal expansion of both CD4+ and CD8+ blood T cells was observed from baseline to week 6 at doses 0.1 to 3.0 mg/kg. In partial responders in the 0.1-3.0 mg/kg groups, normalized peripheral clonal expansion was found to be among the lowest, especially among CD8+ T cells. Low levels of normalized T-cell clonal expansion were also shown by some nonresponding patients. After ivuxolimab, expanded clones were on average more numerous among CD8+ T cells than among CD4+ T cells. The antigen specificity of the clonally expanded peripheral T cells was not determined.

Material: CD4+ or CD8+ T cells sorted from blood, obtained in a trial of the OX40 agonist ivuxolimab. This receptor was obtained from an adult with an advanced solid tumor such as melanoma, head and neck, liver or kidney cancer. The rearranged segments are TRBV7-2 and TRBJ2-7, with the D gene too uncertain to name. DNA sequence: TGTGCCAGCGCAGGCTACGAGCAGTACTTC. Protein translation: CASAGYEQYF.